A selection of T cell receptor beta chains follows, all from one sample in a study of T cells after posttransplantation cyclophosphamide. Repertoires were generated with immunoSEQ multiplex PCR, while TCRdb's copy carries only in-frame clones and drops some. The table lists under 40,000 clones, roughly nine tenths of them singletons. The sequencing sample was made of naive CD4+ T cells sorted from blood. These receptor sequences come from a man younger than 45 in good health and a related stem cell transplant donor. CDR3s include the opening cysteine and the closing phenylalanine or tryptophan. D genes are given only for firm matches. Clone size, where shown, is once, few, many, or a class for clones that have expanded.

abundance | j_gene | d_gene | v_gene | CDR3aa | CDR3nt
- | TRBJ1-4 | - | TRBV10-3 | CAISDTTNEKLFF | TGTGCCATCAGTGACACAACTAATGAAAAACTGTTTTTT
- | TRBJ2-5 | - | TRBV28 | CASSLEVPWETQYF | TGTGCCAGCAGTTTAGAGGTCCCTTGGGAGACCCAGTACTTC
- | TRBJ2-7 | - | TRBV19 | CASKPRTSHEQYF | TGTGCCAGTAAACCTAGGACAAGTCACGAGCAGTACTTC
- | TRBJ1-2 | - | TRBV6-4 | CASSDSGRPGGYTF | TGTGCCAGCAGTGACTCGGGCAGGCCAGGGGGCTACACCTTC
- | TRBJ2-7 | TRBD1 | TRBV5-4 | CASSSGQVMYEQYF | TGTGCCAGCAGCTCGGGACAGGTTATGTACGAGCAGTACTTC
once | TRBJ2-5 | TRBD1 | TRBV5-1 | CASSLGDRGRETQYF | TGCGCCAGCAGCTTGGGGGACAGGGGGCGTGAGACCCAGTACTTC
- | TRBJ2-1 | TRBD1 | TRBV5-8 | CASSRGDRESDEQFF | TGTGCCAGCAGTCGGGGCGACAGGGAATCAGATGAGCAGTTCTTC
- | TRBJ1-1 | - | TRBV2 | CASSTGRGTEAFF | TGTGCCAGCAGTACAGGGAGGGGCACTGAAGCTTTCTTT
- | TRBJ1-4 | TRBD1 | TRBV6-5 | CASSRGTGVFEKLFF | TGTGCCAGCAGCAGGGGGACAGGGGTTTTCGAAAAACTGTTTTTT
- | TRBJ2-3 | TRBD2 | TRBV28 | CASRHIAGGKRNTQYF | TGTGCCAGCAGACACATAGCGGGGGGCAAAAGGAATACGCAGTATTTT
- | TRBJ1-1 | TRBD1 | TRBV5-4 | CASSLGVRRGLHTEAFF | TGTGCCAGCAGCTTGGGCGTGCGCAGGGGGCTGCACACTGAAGCTTTCTTT
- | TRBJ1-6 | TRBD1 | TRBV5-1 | CASGTGGNSPLHF | TGCGCCAGCGGGACAGGGGGTAATTCACCCCTCCACTTT
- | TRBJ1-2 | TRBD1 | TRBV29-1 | CSVQGARGYTF | TGCAGCGTCCAGGGGGCGCGGGGCTACACCTTC
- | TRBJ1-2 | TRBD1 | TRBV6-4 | CASSDPSDRTSVAF | TGTGCCAGCAGTGACCCCTCGGACAGGACTTCCGTTGCCTTC
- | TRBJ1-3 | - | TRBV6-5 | CACRSGADGNTIYF | TGTGCCTGCCGATCAGGGGCAGATGGAAACACCATATATTTT
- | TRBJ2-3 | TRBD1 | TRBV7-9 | CASSLGDSFSTDTQYF | TGTGCCAGCAGCTTAGGGGACAGTTTTAGCACAGATACGCAGTATTTT
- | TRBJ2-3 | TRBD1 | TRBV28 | CASSSSGTGADTQYF | TGTGCCAGCAGTTCCTCCGGGACAGGGGCAGATACGCAGTATTTT
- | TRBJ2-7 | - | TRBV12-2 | CASRLGRGNPYEQYF | TGTGCAAGTCGCTTAGGGAGGGGCAACCCCTACGAGCAGTACTTC
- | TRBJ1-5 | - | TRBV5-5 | CASSSTRQGTGQPQHF | TGTGCCAGCAGCTCGACCCGGCAGGGGACCGGTCAGCCCCAGCATTTT
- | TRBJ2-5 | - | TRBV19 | CASSIVGSVGETQYF | TGTGCCAGTAGTATAGTTGGTAGCGTGGGAGAGACCCAGTACTTC
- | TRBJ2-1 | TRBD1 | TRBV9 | CASSVRDRTYNEQFF | TGTGCCAGCAGCGTAAGGGACAGGACTTACAATGAGCAGTTCTTC
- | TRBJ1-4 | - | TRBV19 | CASSIEFSGAMEKLFF | TGTGCCAGTAGTATAGAGTTTTCCGGAGCTATGGAAAAACTGTTTTTT
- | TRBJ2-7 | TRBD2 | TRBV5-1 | CASSLGGSGGTGEQYF | TGCGCCAGCAGCTTGGGGGGAAGCGGGGGAACTGGGGAGCAGTACTTC
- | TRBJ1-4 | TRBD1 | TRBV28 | CASSPDRTGRKLFF | TGTGCCAGCAGCCCCGACCGGACAGGGAGGAAACTGTTTTTT
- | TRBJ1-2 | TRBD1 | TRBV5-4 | CASSSGQGLQGYTF | TGTGCCAGCAGCTCGGGACAGGGCCTACAGGGCTACACCTTC
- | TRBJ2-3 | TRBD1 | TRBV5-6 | CASSFASPGQGSDTQYF | TGTGCCAGCAGCTTCGCTTCTCCGGGACAGGGATCAGATACGCAGTATTTT
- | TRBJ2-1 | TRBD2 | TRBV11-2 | CASSPRLAGINEQFF | TGTGCCAGCAGCCCTCGACTAGCGGGGATAAATGAGCAGTTCTTC
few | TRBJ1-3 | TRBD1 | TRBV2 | CASRGQGEGDSGNTIYF | TGTGCCAGCAGGGGACAGGGAGAAGGGGACTCTGGAAACACCATATATTTT
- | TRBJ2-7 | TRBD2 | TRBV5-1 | CASRTGTSGGSYEQYF | TGCGCCAGCAGAACCGGGACTAGCGGGGGGTCCTACGAGCAGTACTTC
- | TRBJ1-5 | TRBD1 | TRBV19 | CASTAGQGIQPQHF | TGTGCCAGTACAGCGGGACAGGGGATCCAGCCCCAGCATTTT
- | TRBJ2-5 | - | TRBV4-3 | CASSQNLGRGEETQYF | TGCGCCAGCAGCCAAAATCTAGGCAGGGGAGAAGAGACCCAGTACTTC
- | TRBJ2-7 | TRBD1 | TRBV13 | CASSRQGALYEQYF | TGTGCCAGCAGTCGACAGGGGGCGCTCTACGAGCAGTACTTC
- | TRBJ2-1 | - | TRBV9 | CASSRGTGGRNEQFF | TGTGCCAGCAGCCGCGGGACTGGGGGACGGAATGAGCAGTTCTTC
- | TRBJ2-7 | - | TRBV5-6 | CASSLPSGGGDEQYF | TGTGCCAGCAGCTTACCCTCGGGGGGCGGAGACGAGCAGTACTTC
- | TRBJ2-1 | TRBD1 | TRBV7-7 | CASSPGQSPYNEQFF | TGTGCCAGCAGCCCGGGACAGTCCCCCTACAATGAGCAGTTCTTC
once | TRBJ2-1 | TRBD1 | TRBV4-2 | CASSQRTGFHEQFF | TGTGCCAGCAGCCAGAGGACAGGGTTTCATGAGCAGTTCTTC
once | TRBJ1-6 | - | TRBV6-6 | CASSRGGALHF | TGTGCCAGCAGCCGTGGGGGGGCCCTCCACTTT
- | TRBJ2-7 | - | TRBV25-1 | CASSAAGTLASYEQYF | TGTGCCAGCAGTGCGGCAGGGACACTCGCTTCCTACGAGCAGTACTTC
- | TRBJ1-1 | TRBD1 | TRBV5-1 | CASSLETGDLNTEAFF | TGCGCCAGCAGCTTGGAGACAGGGGACTTGAACACTGAAGCTTTCTTT
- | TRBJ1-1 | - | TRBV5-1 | CASSYLGPTEAFF | TGCGCCAGCAGCTATTTGGGGCCCACTGAAGCTTTCTTT